These 18 T cell receptor beta chains came from one sample sequenced in a study of T-cell reconstitution after alpha-beta-depleted transplantation in children. During its preparation, the TCRbeta library received unique molecular identifiers. TCRdb re-derived calls from the PCR reads in MiXCR, one entry per CDR3 protein. The data hold 200,000 to 250,000 distinct CDR3 sequences, with approximately 9% observed a single time. Sample: PBMCs from the stem cell graft donor, taken from the stem cell graft. Receptors originate from a human donor who donated a stem cell graft to a child with acute lymphoblastic leukemia.

This clonotype was picked up many times. J is TRBJ2-5 and V is TRBV3-1; D is perhaps TRBD1 (8 bases). The CDR3 has 15 residues. V lost 4 bases and J 2 bases, leaving 14 bases between the germline ends. Germline-derived CDR1 and CDR2 are LGHDT and YNNKEL (reference sequence). DNA of the CDR3: TGTGCCAGCAGCCTACAGGGGGGGCTACAAGAGACCCAGTACTTC. The encoded protein is CASSLQGGLQETQYF.

The chain carries TRBV12-3 or TRBV12-4 and TRBJ1-5; 7 bases match TRBD1. Unmatched junction bases numbered 10, after V lost 5 bases and J lost 6 bases. The CDR3 covers 15 residues. CDR3 sequence: CASSPISGQSQPQHF. CDR3 sequence (DNA): TGTGCCAGCAGTCCTATTTCGGGACAGTCTCAGCCCCAGCATTTT.

This clonotype came up a few times. The chain is built from TRBV11-2 and TRBJ2-5; possibly TRBD1 for D (6 bases). Germline CDR1 and CDR2: SGHAT and FQNNGV. Trimming pared 4 bases from V and 6 bases from J, leaving 15 bases between. This CDR3 comprises 14 residues. CDR3 DNA sequence: TGTGCCAGCAGCTCTATTGGGGGCAGGAAGACCCAGTACTTC. Translation: CASSSIGGRKTQYF.

At least ten counts were recorded for this clonotype. V and J are TRBV12-3 or TRBV12-4 and TRBJ1-6; D may be TRBD1 (5 bases). Deletions cut 3 bases from V and 5 bases from J, with 11 bases between. This CDR3 comprises 15 residues. The CDR3 spells CASSFGGPDNSPLHF. The CDR3 bases are TGTGCCAGCAGTTTCGGGGGACCTGATAATTCACCCCTCCACTTT.

This clonotype turned up a few times. The J gene is TRBJ2-7, the V gene TRBV25-1; 9 bases are a match to TRBD1. Germline CDR1 MGHDK, CDR2 SYGVNS. This CDR3 has 16 residues. J lost 4 bases, V lost 3 bases, and 10 bases had no gene match. The CDR3 DNA is TGTGCCAGCAGTGACCCCTCCGGGACAGGGAAGTACGAGCAGTACTTC. Its protein is CASSDPSGTGKYEQYF.

The chain couples TRBV5-6 to TRBJ2-3; the match to TRBD1 covers 8 bases. Trimming cost V 1 base and J 6 bases; bases outside gene matches: 7. CDR1 and CDR2 (germline): SGHDT, YYEEEE. The CDR3 totals 15 residues. The CDR3 sequence: CASSLFGTGRDTQYF. The CDR3 DNA reads as TGTGCCAGCAGCTTGTTTGGGACAGGACGGGATACGCAGTATTTT.

This clonotype was detected a few times. This chain uses TRBV2 with TRBJ1-2, with D possibly TRBD1 on 5 matching bases. The V and J ends lost 11 bases and 5 bases respectively, with 15 bases between them. Germline lookup yields CDR1 SNHLY and CDR2 FYNNEI. CDR3 size: 12 residues. Here the CDR3 reads CAGSGTDYGYTF. DNA for the CDR3: TGTGCCGGGAGCGGGACGGATTATGGCTACACCTTC.

The rearrangement uses TRBV18 and TRBJ1-6; 7 nucleotides agree with TRBD1. V was clipped by 3 bases and J by 5 bases; unmatched bases: 13. The CDR3 covers 18 residues. The germline gives CDR1 KGHSH, CDR2 LQKENI. The CDR3 protein is CASSPEPLTGAHNSPLHF. CDR3 DNA: TGTGCCAGCTCACCCGAACCACTTACAGGGGCCCATAATTCACCCCTCCACTTT.

This sequence joins TRBV29-1 and TRBJ2-7; no clear D. Per the germline V gene, CDR1 is SQVTM and CDR2 is ANQGSEA. Trimming cost V 4 bases and J 0 bases, with 10 bases left between them. The CDR3 contains 13 residues. CDR3 in amino acids: CSVGGSTSYEQYF. The DNA of the CDR3 is TGCAGCGTTGGAGGCAGTACCTCCTACGAGCAGTACTTC.

This clonotype was counted between two and nine times. CDR3 coding DNA: TGCAGTGCTATTTGGGTCAGGGACTCCTACGAGCAGTACTTC. This translates into CSAIWVRDSYEQYF. This chain links TRBV20-1 with TRBJ2-7, with a weak D call TRBD1 (5 bases). The CDR3 sequence is 14 residues long. Trimming took 4 bases from V and 0 from J, leaving 13 bases between them. CDR1 is DFQATT, CDR2 SNEGSKA, per germline (reference sequence).

This clonotype came up a few times. The V call is TRBV11-2, the J call TRBJ2-3, with D possibly matching TRBD2 (5 bases). There are 17 residues in the CDR3. V was trimmed by 5 bases and J by 1 base, leaving 19 bases between them. Germline V gene data show CDR1 as SGHAT and CDR2 as FQNNGV. CDR3 DNA sequence: TGTGCCAGCAGCACTACGGGGTACAGCATCGGCACAGATACGCAGTATTTT. This sequence encodes CASSTTGYSIGTDTQYF.

This clonotype showed up just once. This chain links TRBV12-3 or TRBV12-4 with TRBJ1-4, with D uncertain. V was shortened by 2 bases and J by 6 bases, with 10 bases between the two germline ends. The CDR3 is 14 amino acids. CDR3 DNA sequence: TGTGCCAGCAGTTTAATGGGGTGGGATGAAAAACTGTTTTTT. This encodes CASSLMGWDEKLFF.

The chain is built from TRBV12-3 or TRBV12-4 and TRBJ1-3; D is unresolved. Trimming removed 3 bases from V and 9 bases from J, with 9 bases in between. The CDR3 loop spans 12 amino acids. CDR3 DNA sequence: TGTGCCAGCAGTTTCGAAGGCGGCACCATATATTTT. Amino acid sequence: CASSFEGGTIYF.

The sample holds many counts of this clonotype. Here the CDR3 DNA reads TGTGCCAGCAGTTACTCCGAACAGGGTTTGGAGACCCAGTACTTC. Translating it yields CASSYSEQGLETQYF. The rearrangement joins TRBV6-2 or TRBV6-3 to TRBJ2-5, with D possibly matching TRBD1 (6 bases). This CDR3 comprises 15 residues. V lost 0 bases and J lost 5, with 13 bases in between. Germline V CDR1 and CDR2: MNHEY, SVGEGT.

This clonotype was seen a handful of times. The genes are TRBV5-1 and TRBJ2-7, with D perhaps being TRBD1 or TRBD2 (5 bases each). The germline gives CDR1 SGHRS, CDR2 YFSETQ. The CDR3 sequence is 13 residues long. The V gene lost 2 bases and the J gene lost 4 bases, with 10 bases spanning the gap. The CDR3 region has the DNA TGCGCCAGCAGCTTACCGGGACGGTACGAGCAGTACTTC. Its protein product is CASSLPGRYEQYF.

At least ten counts were recorded for this clonotype. This chain uses TRBV7-2 with TRBJ1-1, with D perhaps TRBD1 (6 bases). In germline, CDR1 is SGHTA, CDR2 FQGNSA. The CDR3 contains 14 residues. Trimming removed 3 bases from V and 5 bases from J, with 13 bases in between. CDR3 in amino acids: CASSFSQGGTEAFF. The CDR3 DNA reads TGTGCCAGCAGCTTTTCACAGGGCGGGACTGAAGCTTTCTTT. The complete variable domain, with remaining parts taken from reference TRBV7-2 and TRBJ1-1, reads GAGVSQSPSNKVTEKGKDVELRCDPISGHTALYWYRQSLGQGLEFLIYFQGNSAPDKSGLPSDRFSAERTGGSVSTLTIQRTQQEDSAVYLCASSFSQGGTEAFFGQGTRLTVV.

This clonotype was counted ten times or more. The chain recombines TRBV4-2 with TRBJ2-1; no clear D gene. There are 13 residues in the CDR3. V was pared by 0 bases and J by 5 bases, with 5 bases between. Germline values: CDR1 LGHNA, CDR2 YNFKEQ. Here the CDR3 reads CASSQDTNNEQFF. DNA of the CDR3: TGTGCCAGCAGCCAAGATACTAACAATGAGCAGTTCTTC.

At least ten counts were recorded for this clonotype. The rearrangement joins TRBV7-9 to TRBJ2-1, with a possible D match to TRBD2 (6 bases). The CDR3 runs to 15 residues. CDR1 is SEHNR, CDR2 FQNEAQ, per germline (reference sequence). The V gene lost 5 bases and the J gene lost 4 bases, with 15 bases spanning the gap. CDR3 sequence: CASSARDSAYNEQFF. CDR3 bases: TGTGCCAGCAGCGCCCGGGACTCCGCATACAATGAGCAGTTCTTC.